The present TCR beta chain was sequenced within a study of T cell responses to AZD1222 COVID-19 vaccine. In its sample, this clone was seen once. The antigen remains undetermined. Overall study findings and caveats: Spike was spanned by vaccine-associated CD4 TCRs, which were dominant at 160-218 and 743-854. Clonal diversity may have been underestimated in mostly white British donors.

Germline CDR1 is KGHDR and CDR2 is SFDVKD. Between the trimmed V and J ends, which lost 2 bases and 2 bases, there was a span of 8 bases. The CDR3 is made up of 14 amino acids. Measured with immunoSEQ multiplex PCR; TCRdb has only the in-frame clones, and not every one. The data show approximately 140,000 clones, with 92% seen just once and 3.3% held by the top ten. V usage is TRBV24-1 and J usage is TRBJ2-5; a weak D match, TRBD1 (6 bases). This TCR came from an adult who received the AZD1222 COVID-19 vaccine. The specimen comprised peripheral blood, sampled 28 days after the second AZD1222 dose. The CDR3 loop reads CATSDYREQETQYF. DNA of the CDR3: TGTGCCACCAGTGATTACAGGGAGCAAGAGACCCAGTACTTC.